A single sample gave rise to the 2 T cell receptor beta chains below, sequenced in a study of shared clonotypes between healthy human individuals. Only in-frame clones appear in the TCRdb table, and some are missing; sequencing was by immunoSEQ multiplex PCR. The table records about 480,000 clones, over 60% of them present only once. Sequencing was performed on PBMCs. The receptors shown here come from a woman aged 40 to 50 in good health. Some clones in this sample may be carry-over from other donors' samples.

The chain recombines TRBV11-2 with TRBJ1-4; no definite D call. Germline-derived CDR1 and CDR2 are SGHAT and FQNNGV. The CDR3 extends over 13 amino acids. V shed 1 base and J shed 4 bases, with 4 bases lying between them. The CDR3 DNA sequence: TGTGCCAGCAGCTTAGTCTATAATGAAAAACTGTTTTTT. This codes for CASSLVYNEKLFF. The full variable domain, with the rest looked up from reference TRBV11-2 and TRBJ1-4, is EAGVAQSPRYKIIEKRQSVAFWCNPISGHATLYWYQQILGQGPKLLIQFQNNGVVDDSQLPKDRFSAERLKGVDSTLKIQPAKLEDSAVYLCASSLVYNEKLFFGSGTQLSVL.

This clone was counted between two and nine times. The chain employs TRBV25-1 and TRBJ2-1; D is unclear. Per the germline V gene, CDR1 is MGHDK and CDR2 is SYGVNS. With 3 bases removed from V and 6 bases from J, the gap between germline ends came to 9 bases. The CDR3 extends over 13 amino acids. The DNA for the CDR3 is TGTGCCAGCAGTGATCTGAGCCGCAATGAGCAGTTCTTC. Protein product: CASSDLSRNEQFF.